Listed here are 20 T cell receptor beta chains from one sample, sequenced in a study of shared clonotypes between healthy human individuals. Only in-frame clones appear in the TCRdb table, and some are missing; sequencing was by immunoSEQ multiplex PCR. The sample lists approximately 500,000 clones, 70% to 85% seen once, with about 11% in the top ten. The source material was PBMCs. The receptor source for this set is a woman aged 35 to 49 in good health. Some clones in this sample may be carry-over from other donors' samples.

The V and J genes are TRBV19 and TRBJ1-5, with 9 bases matching TRBD1. Germline V gene data show CDR1 as LNHDA and CDR2 as SQIVND (reference sequence). The CDR3 consists of 15 residues. V shed 0 bases, J shed 9 bases, and the junction held 6 bases outside the gene matches. CDR3 in DNA: TGTGCCAGTAGTATAGACCCAGGGACAGGGATGCCCCAGCATTTT. Its translation is CASSIDPGTGMPQHF.

The chain carries TRBV15 and TRBJ2-1, with D perhaps matching TRBD1 or TRBD2 (6 bases each). The CDR3 runs 15 residues. From germline, CDR1 is LNHNV and CDR2 YYDKDF (reference sequence). The V end was cut by 0 bases, the J end by 9 bases, with 15 bases between. CDR3 loop: CATSRDGGPGAEQFF. The DNA for the CDR3 is TGTGCCACCAGCAGAGATGGGGGGCCGGGGGCTGAGCAGTTCTTC.

J is TRBJ1-1 and V is TRBV7-2, with D unresolved. V was trimmed by 5 bases and J by 13 bases, leaving 14 bases between them. The CDR3 sequence is 11 residues long. Germline-derived CDR1 and CDR2 are SGHTA and FQGNSA. CDR3 loop: CASSPRHLVFF. Here the CDR3 DNA reads TGTGCCAGCAGCCCTCGGCATCTCGTTTTCTTT. Using reference TRBV7-2 and TRBJ1-1 for the parts outside the CDR3, the full variable domain is GAGVSQSPSNKVTEKGKDVELRCDPISGHTALYWYRQSLGQGLEFLIYFQGNSAPDKSGLPSDRFSAERTGGSVSTLTIQRTQQEDSAVYLCASSPRHLVFFGQGTRLTVV.

Comments on this clone: This may be a read error: a much more frequent sequence differs by one nucleotide. V gene TRBV6-1 combines with J gene TRBJ1-2, with TRBD1 matching over 9 bases. Germline-derived CDR1 and CDR2 are MNHNS and SASEGT. The CDR3 spans 13 residues. V lost 4 bases and J lost 4; bases outside the gene matches: 1. The CDR3 protein is CASSVQGAYGYTF. The CDR3 bases are TGTGCCAGCAGTGTACAGGGGGCCTATGGCTACACCTTC.

The chain couples TRBV6-4 to TRBJ2-3, with D perhaps matching TRBD1 (7 bases). This CDR3 is 14 amino acids long. CDR1 is MRHNA and CDR2 is SNTAGT in the germline V gene. V gave up 3 bases and J gave up 4 bases, with 11 bases separating them. This CDR3 is CASSEGRGADTQYF. DNA for the CDR3: TGTGCCAGCAGTGAAGGCAGGGGGGCAGATACGCAGTATTTT.

This clone turned up a few times. CDR3 sequence reads: CASSRQGPSSYEQYF. The CDR3 DNA is TGTGCCAGCAGCCGACAGGGTCCAAGCTCCTACGAGCAGTACTTC. The chain joins TRBV5-4 to TRBJ2-7, with TRBD1 matching 7 bases. The trim removed 4 bases at V and 0 bases at J, leaving 7 bases unmatched. Looked up from germline, CDR1 is SGHNT and CDR2 is YYREEE (reference sequence). CDR3 length: 15 amino acids.

The CDR3 region has the DNA TGTGCCAGCAGTTACTCGCGGGTTGGAAACACCATATATTTT. Its translation: CASSYSRVGNTIYF. The V call is TRBV6-5, the J call TRBJ1-3, with D uncertain. V lost 0 bases, J lost 3 bases, and 6 bases lay in between. This CDR3 is built from 14 residues. Germline CDR1 is MNHEY and CDR2 is SVGAGI.

This clone was picked up a small number of times. The rearrangement links TRBV28 to TRBJ2-2, with TRBD2 identical over 7 bases. The CDR3 length is 14 residues. CDR1 and CDR2 from the germline V gene are MDHEN and SYDVKM. Unmatched junction bases numbered 3, after V lost 6 bases and J lost 2 bases. The CDR3 reads CASSRGVNTGELFF. Written as DNA, the CDR3 is TGTGCCAGCAGCCGGGGGGTAAACACCGGGGAGCTGTTTTTT.

This chain connects TRBV4-2 to TRBJ2-7; 11 bases match TRBD2. CDR3 length: 14 amino acids. CDR1 is LGHNA, CDR2 YNFKEQ, per germline. The junction had 6 bases not matched to a gene; V was cut back by 5 bases and J by 6 bases. In nucleotides, the CDR3 is TGTGCCAGCAGCGATAGCGGGAGGGCCGGCGAGCAGTACTTC. This encodes CASSDSGRAGEQYF.

V and J are TRBV29-1 and TRBJ1-5, with a possible D match to TRBD1 (5 bases). The length of the CDR3 is 14 residues. Germline V lookup: CDR1 SQVTM, CDR2 ANQGSEA. Trimming shortened V by 4 bases and J by 11 bases, and 21 bases separated the two germline ends. The CDR3 DNA sequence: TGCAGCGTTGGTTCGTCACAGGATAACGAGTCCCAGCATTTT. This translates into CSVGSSQDNESQHF.

This clone showed up just once. The gene calls are TRBV2 and TRBJ2-3; TRBD1 matches at 10 bases. After removal of 5 bases from V and 2 bases from J, the junction contained 7 bases not matched to a gene. Germline CDR1 and CDR2: SNHLY and FYNNEI. This CDR3 is built from 16 residues. CDR3 sequence: CASSIDRGRITDTQYF. The CDR3 nucleotides are TGTGCCAGCAGTATTGACAGGGGGCGAATCACAGATACGCAGTATTTT.

This clone was observed at least ten times. The rearrangement links TRBV6-5 to TRBJ1-2; no clear D gene. V was cut by 2 bases and J by 8 bases, with 12 bases left in between. The CDR3 length is 13 residues. CDR1 and CDR2 from the germline V gene are MNHEY and SVGAGI. This chain's CDR3 is CASSYGGEGGYTF. The CDR3 nucleotides read TGTGCCAGCAGTTACGGTGGGGAGGGCGGCTACACCTTC.

The V gene is TRBV9, the J gene TRBJ2-7, with 8 bases lining up with TRBD2. CDR1 SGDLS and CDR2 YYNGEE come from the germline V gene. The J segment lost 7 bases and the V segment lost 1 base, leaving 13 bases of the junction unmatched. The CDR3 extends over 16 amino acids. The CDR3 bases are TGTGCCAGCAGCGTATCCAGCGGGAGCAGGTTAAGAGAGCAGTACTTC. It is translated as CASSVSSGSRLREQYF.

The chain has TRBV7-7 and TRBJ2-5; TRBD2 aligns across 13 bases. From germline, CDR1 is SSHAT and CDR2 FNYEAQ (reference sequence). V lost 5 bases to trimming and J lost 5 bases; unmatched junction nucleotides: 5. This CDR3 has 15 amino acids. The CDR3 DNA is TGTGCCAGCAGCCCGGGACTAGCGGGATCTGAGACCCAGTACTTC. Its protein is CASSPGLAGSETQYF. Full variable domain (rest looked up from reference TRBV7-7 and TRBJ2-5): GAGVSQSPRYKVTKRGQDVTLRCDPISSHATLYWYQQALGQGPEFLTYFNYEAQPDKSGLPSDRFSAERPEGSISTLTIQRTEQRDSAMYRCASSPGLAGSETQYFGPGTRLLVL.

This clone appeared once. This is likely an artifact of a read error, given a far larger clone one base away. The chain carries TRBV30 and TRBJ2-5; unclear D gene. The CDR3 consists of 14 residues. Looked up from germline, CDR1 is GTSNPN and CDR2 is SVGIG (reference sequence). V shed 3 bases and J shed 0 bases, with 11 bases lying between them. The CDR3, as DNA: TGTGCCTGGAGGAGGCTCCTGCACCAAGAGACCCAGTACTTC. Residues: CAWRRLLHQETQYF. The whole variable domain, filled in from reference TRBV30 and TRBJ2-5, reads SQTIHQWPATLVQPVGSPLSLECTVEGTSNPNLYWYRQAAGRGLQLLFYSVGIGQISSEVPQNLSASRPQDRQFILSSKKLLLSDSGFYLCAWRRLLHQETQYFGPGTRLLVL.

The chain carries TRBV7-2 and TRBJ2-2, with D possibly matching TRBD2 (7 bases). Trimming removed 3 bases from V and 5 bases from J, with 16 bases in between. In germline, CDR1 is SGHTA, CDR2 FQGNSA. This CDR3 has 16 residues. The CDR3: CASSLGAGVGTGELFF. In DNA form, the CDR3 reads TGTGCCAGCAGCTTGGGGGCGGGAGTGGGAACCGGGGAGCTGTTTTTT.

This chain's CDR3 is CASSQEGGVVYEQYF. CDR3 in DNA: TGCGCCAGCAGCCAAGAAGGCGGGGTCGTCTACGAGCAGTACTTC. The rearrangement uses TRBV4-1 and TRBJ2-7, with D perhaps TRBD2 (6 bases). V was pared by 0 bases and J by 3 bases, with 12 bases between. The CDR3 extends over 15 amino acids. The germline CDR1 and CDR2 sequences are MGHRA and YSYEKL.

This rearrangement joins TRBV10-3 to TRBJ2-5; 10 bases fit TRBD2. The CDR3 totals 14 residues. Germline CDR1 is ENHRY and CDR2 is SYGVKD. The CDR3 DNA reads TGTGCAATTTCGGCTAGCGGGAGAGGAAAGACCCAGTACTTC. Translated, it gives CAISASGRGKTQYF.

The table lists this clone with a few counts. This chain connects TRBV14 to TRBJ1-1, with TRBD1 identical over 8 bases. This CDR3 is built from 13 residues. V lost 4 bases, J lost 8 bases, and 6 bases stayed unmatched. Germline CDR1 and CDR2: SGHDN and FVKESK. CDR3 sequence: CASSPGTGLEAFF. The CDR3 DNA follows: TGTGCCAGCAGCCCGGGGACAGGCCTCGAAGCTTTCTTT. Full variable domain (remainder filled in from reference TRBV14 and TRBJ1-1): EAGVTQFPSHSVIEKGQTVTLRCDPISGHDNLYWYRRVMGKEIKFLLHFVKESKQDESGMPNNRFLAERTGGTYSTLKVQPAELEDSGVYFCASSPGTGLEAFFGQGTRLTVV.

V gene TRBV2 combines with J gene TRBJ1-2; the D gene is possibly TRBD1 (6 bases). The CDR3 runs to 13 residues. The V end was cut by 5 bases, the J end by 3 bases, with 10 bases between. Germline loops: CDR1 SNHLY, CDR2 FYNNEI. DNA of the CDR3: TGTGCCAGCAGTCCGGGACAAGACTATGGCTACACCTTC. Protein product: CASSPGQDYGYTF. The full variable domain, its missing parts supplied by reference TRBV2 and TRBJ1-2, is EPEVTQTPSHQVTQMGQEVILRCVPISNHLYFYWYRQILGQKVEFLVSFYNNEISEKSEIFDDQFSVERPDGSNFTLKIRSTKLEDSAMYFCASSPGQDYGYTFGSGTRLTVV.